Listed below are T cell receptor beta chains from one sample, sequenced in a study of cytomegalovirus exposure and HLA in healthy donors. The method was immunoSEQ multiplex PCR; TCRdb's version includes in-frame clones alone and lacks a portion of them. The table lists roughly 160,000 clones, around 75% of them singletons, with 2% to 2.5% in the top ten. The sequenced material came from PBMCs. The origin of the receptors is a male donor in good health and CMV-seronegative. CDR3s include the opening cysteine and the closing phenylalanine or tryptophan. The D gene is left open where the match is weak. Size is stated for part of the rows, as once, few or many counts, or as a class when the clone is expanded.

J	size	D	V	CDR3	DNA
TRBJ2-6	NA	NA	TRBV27	CASSLFSGAGANVLTF	TGTGCCAGCAGTTTATTCTCGGGGGCTGGGGCCAACGTCCTGACTTTC
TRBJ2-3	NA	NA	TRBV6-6	CASSYGGALGTDTQYF	TGTGCCAGCAGTTACGGGGGGGCCCTAGGCACAGATACGCAGTATTTT
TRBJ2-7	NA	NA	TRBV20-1	CSARNYEQYF	TGCAGTGCTAGAAACTACGAGCAGTACTTC
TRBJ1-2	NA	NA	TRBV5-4	CASSLGGGQGIYNYGYTF	TGTGCCAGCAGCTTGGGGGGAGGGCAGGGGATTTACAACTATGGCTACACCTTC
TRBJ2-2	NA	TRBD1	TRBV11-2	CASSSSDRGVAGELFF	TGTGCCAGCAGCTCATCGGACAGGGGAGTCGCCGGGGAGCTGTTTTTT
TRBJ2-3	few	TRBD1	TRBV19	CASTGTGETDTQYF	TGTGCCAGTACCGGGACAGGGGAAACAGATACGCAGTATTTT
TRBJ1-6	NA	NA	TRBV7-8	CASSRTDSPLHF	TGTGCCAGCAGCCGGACAGATTCACCCCTCCACTTT
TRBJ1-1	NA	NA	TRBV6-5	CASRAYDEAFF	TGTGCCAGCAGGGCATACGATGAAGCTTTCTTT
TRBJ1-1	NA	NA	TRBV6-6	CASSLSLSGGGTEAFF	TGTGCCAGCAGCCTCTCCCTCTCCGGGGGAGGGACTGAAGCTTTCTTT
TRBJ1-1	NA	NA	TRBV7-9	CSSSPDERGATEAFF	TGTTCCAGCAGCCCAGACGAGCGGGGAGCCACTGAAGCTTTCTTT
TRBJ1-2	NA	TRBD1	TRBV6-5	CASGGQGDYGYTF	TGTGCCAGCGGGGGACAGGGAGACTATGGCTACACCTTC
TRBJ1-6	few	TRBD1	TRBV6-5	CASSYLGTGVSPLHF	TGTGCCAGCAGTTACCTCGGGACAGGGGTTTCGCCCCTCCACTTT
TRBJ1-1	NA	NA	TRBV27	CASSLDGSSSTEAFF	TGTGCCAGCAGTTTAGACGGGTCGTCCAGCACTGAAGCTTTCTTT
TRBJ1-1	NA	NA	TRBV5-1	CASSLSSNTEAFF	TGCGCCAGCAGCTTGTCCTCGAACACTGAAGCTTTCTTT
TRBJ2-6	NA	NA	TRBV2	CASTRRVSSGANVLTF	TGTGCCAGCACCAGGAGGGTGAGCTCTGGGGCCAACGTCCTGACTTTC
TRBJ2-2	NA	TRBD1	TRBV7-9	CASSWQGVGPGELFF	TGTGCCAGCAGCTGGCAGGGGGTCGGTCCCGGGGAGCTGTTTTTT
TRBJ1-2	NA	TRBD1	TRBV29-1	CSVYRGDGYTF	TGCAGCGTATACAGGGGGGATGGCTACACCTTC
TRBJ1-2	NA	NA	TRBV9	CASSSDGIYGYTF	TGTGCCAGCAGCTCGGACGGGATCTATGGCTACACCTTC
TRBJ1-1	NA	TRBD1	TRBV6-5	CASVGTGRMNTEAFF	TGTGCCAGCGTTGGGACAGGGAGGATGAACACTGAAGCTTTCTTT
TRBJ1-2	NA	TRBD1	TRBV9	CASSASPYPDRDDGYTF	TGTGCCAGCAGCGCTTCCCCCTATCCAGACAGGGATGATGGCTACACCTTC
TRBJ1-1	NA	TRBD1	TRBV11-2	CASSLVLGGARTEAFF	TGTGCCAGCAGCTTAGTATTAGGGGGCGCGAGGACTGAAGCTTTCTTT
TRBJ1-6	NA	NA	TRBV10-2	CASSESRQGINSPLHF	TGCGCCAGCAGTGAGTCGAGGCAGGGGATTAATTCACCCCTCCACTTT
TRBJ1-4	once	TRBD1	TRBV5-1	CASSLRRTGEAEKLFF	TGCGCCAGCAGCTTAAGAAGGACAGGGGAGGCTGAAAAACTGTTTTTT
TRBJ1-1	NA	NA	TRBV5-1	CASSPREGRTEAFF	TGCGCCAGCAGCCCCCGGGAGGGGAGGACTGAAGCTTTCTTT
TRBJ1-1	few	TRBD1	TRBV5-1	CASSSGQGATEAFF	TGCGCCAGCAGCTCGGGACAGGGGGCCACTGAAGCTTTCTTT
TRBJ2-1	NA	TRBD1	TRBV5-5	CASSLEWDRGNEQFF	TGTGCCAGCAGCTTGGAATGGGACAGGGGTAATGAGCAGTTCTTC
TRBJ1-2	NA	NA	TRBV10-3	CAIAGGKVTF	TGTGCCATCGCGGGGGGAAAGGTAACCTTC
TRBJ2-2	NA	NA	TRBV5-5	CASSLGSTGELFF	TGTGCCAGCAGCCTCGGGAGCACCGGGGAGCTGTTTTTT
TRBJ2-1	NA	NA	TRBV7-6	CASSSGSGFVGEQFF	TGTGCCAGCAGCTCCGGATCAGGGTTTGTTGGTGAGCAGTTCTTC
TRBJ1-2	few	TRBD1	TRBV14	CASSRQGIRGYTF	TGTGCCAGCAGTCGACAGGGGATTCGCGGCTACACCTTC
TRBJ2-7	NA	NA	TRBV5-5	CATSVGNSYEQYF	TGTGCCACCTCGGTCGGGAACTCCTACGAGCAGTACTTC
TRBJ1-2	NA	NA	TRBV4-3	CASSQDSQRDDYTF	TGCGCCAGCAGCCAAGATTCCCAGAGGGATGACTACACCTTC
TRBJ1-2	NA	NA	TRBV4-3	CASSQQPGANYGYTF	TGCGCCAGCAGCCAGCAACCGGGGGCTAACTATGGCTACACCTTC
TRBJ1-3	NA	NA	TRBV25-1	CASSGQPNSGNTIYF	TGTGCCAGCAGCGGACAGCCTAACTCTGGAAACACCATATATTTT
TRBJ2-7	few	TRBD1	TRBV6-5	CASSLTGEIEQYF	TGTGCCAGCAGCCTCACAGGGGAGATCGAGCAGTACTTC
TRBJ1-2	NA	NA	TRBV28	CASSLVGQNYGYTF	TGTGCCAGCAGTTTAGTCGGACAGAACTATGGCTACACCTTC
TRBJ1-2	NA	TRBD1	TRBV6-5	CASSYSVTGDNYGYTF	TGTGCCAGCAGTTACTCGGTAACAGGGGATAACTATGGCTACACCTTC
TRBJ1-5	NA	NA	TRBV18	CASSAGNQPQHF	TGTGCCAGCTCAGCAGGTAATCAGCCCCAGCATTTT
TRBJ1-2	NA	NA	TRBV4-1	CASRLGQTPNYGYTF	TGCGCCAGCAGGCTTGGACAGACGCCTAACTATGGCTACACCTTC
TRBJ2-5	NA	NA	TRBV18	CASSKAEGETQYF	TGTGCCAGCTCTAAGGCAGAGGGCGAGACCCAGTACTTC
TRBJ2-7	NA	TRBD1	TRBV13	CASRRGGRPYEQYF	TGTGCCAGCAGACGAGGGGGCCGCCCCTACGAGCAGTACTTC
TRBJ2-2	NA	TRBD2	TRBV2	CASRESGGTGELFF	TGTGCCAGCAGGGAGAGCGGGGGCACCGGGGAGCTGTTTTTT
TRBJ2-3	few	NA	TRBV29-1	CSVDWRADTQYF	TGCAGCGTTGATTGGAGGGCAGATACGCAGTATTTT
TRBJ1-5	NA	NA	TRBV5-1	CASSETGDNQPQHF	TGCGCCAGCAGCGAGACAGGAGACAATCAGCCCCAGCATTTT
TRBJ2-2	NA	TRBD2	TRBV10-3	CAISESGGGTNTGELFF	TGTGCCATCAGTGAGTCCGGGGGGGGGACAAACACCGGGGAGCTGTTTTTT
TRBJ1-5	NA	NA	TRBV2	CASLQDGFGEDQPQHF	TGTGCCAGCCTTCAAGACGGGTTCGGGGAGGATCAGCCCCAGCATTTT
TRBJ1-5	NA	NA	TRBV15	CATSGDRRNQPQHF	TGTGCCACCAGCGGCGACAGGAGAAATCAGCCCCAGCATTTT
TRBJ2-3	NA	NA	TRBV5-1	CASSSDRADTQYF	TGCGCCAGCAGCTCCGACCGGGCAGATACGCAGTATTTT
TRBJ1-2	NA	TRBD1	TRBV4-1	CASSQVPLDRVNGYTF	TGCGCCAGCAGCCAAGTCCCCCTGGACAGGGTAAATGGCTACACCTTC
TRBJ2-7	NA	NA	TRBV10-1	CASSDPGAASYEQYF	TGCGCCAGCAGTGATCCAGGGGCAGCCTCCTACGAGCAGTACTTC
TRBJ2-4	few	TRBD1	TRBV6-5	CASSPQGVNIQYF	TGTGCCAGCAGTCCCCAGGGGGTGAACATTCAGTACTTC
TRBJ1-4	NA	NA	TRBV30	CAFRGGGEKLFF	TGTGCCTTCCGAGGGGGGGGTGAAAAACTGTTTTTT
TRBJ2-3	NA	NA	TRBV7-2	CASSPRLYTDTQYF	TGTGCCAGCAGTCCCAGACTGTACACAGATACGCAGTATTTT
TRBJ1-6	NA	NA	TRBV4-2	CASSQDEGSPLHF	TGTGCCAGCAGCCAAGACGAGGGATCACCCCTCCACTTT
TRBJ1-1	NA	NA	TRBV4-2	CASSQSRWEGTEAFF	TGTGCCAGCAGCCAATCTAGGTGGGAGGGCACTGAAGCTTTCTTT
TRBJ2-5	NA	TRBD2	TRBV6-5	CASSYPASGGETQYF	TGTGCCAGCAGTTACCCTGCTAGCGGCGGAGAGACCCAGTACTTC
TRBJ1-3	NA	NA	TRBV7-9	CSSSLAAENSGNTIYF	TGTTCCAGCAGCTTGGCCGCAGAAAACTCTGGAAACACCATATATTTT